This TCR beta chain was captured in a study of blood T cell repertoires in COVID-19. Study in general: The samples span acute and convalescent COVID-19 from the United States, Italy and Spain. T cells, B-cell-depleted T cells, or PBMCs supplied cDNA or gDNA.

Looked up from germline, CDR1 is SQVTM and CDR2 is ANQGSEA. The junction had 18 bases not matched to a gene; V was cut back by 6 bases and J by 5 bases. This CDR3 has 16 residues. As originally analysed: Cell counts per sample came from amplifying reference gene primers. The protocol was immunoSEQ multiplex PCR, while the TCRdb copy is restricted to in-frame clones and leaves out a portion. Clonal size and the V and J genes are those of that table, whereas D and trimming came from the DNA. The sample includes 150,000 to 200,000 clones, about four fifths seen only once; the top ten take 6% to 7.5%. The TCR sequence derives from an older man with active or convalescent COVID-19. The chain is built from TRBV29-1 and TRBJ2-5; 7 bases are a match to TRBD2. Source material: peripheral blood. In DNA form, the CDR3 reads TGCAGCGTCGACGCGGGCGGGAGTTATGAGTGGGAGACCCAGTACTTC. This translates into CSVDAGGSYEWETQYF.